This T cell receptor (beta chain) was recovered during a study of blood T cell repertoires in COVID-19. About the study: Specimens from acute and convalescent COVID-19 originated in the United States, Italy and Spain. Sample material is recorded as cDNA or gDNA derived from T cells, B-cell-depleted T cells, or PBMCs.

On this clone: Other DNA variants within this sample encode the same CDR3.

As originally analysed: From reference gene primer amplification, estimates of nucleated cell counts were derived. Produced via immunoSEQ multiplex PCR; TCRdb's table is partial and in-frame only. V, J and clone size are those of that table, while D and trimming were read from the DNA. The data show about 290,000 clones, just under 85% seen once. The V gene lost 6 bases and the J gene lost 2 bases, with 10 bases spanning the gap. Germline loops: CDR1 MRHNA, CDR2 SNTAGT. The CDR3 spans 14 residues. The sample comprised peripheral blood. V is TRBV6-4 and J is TRBJ2-2, with D possibly TRBD1 on 6 matching bases. The clonotype comes from a woman aged 45-59 years with active or convalescent COVID-19. The CDR3 region has the DNA TGTGCCAGCAGCAGGGGAACAAACACCGGGGAGCTGTTTTTT. This encodes CASSRGTNTGELFF.